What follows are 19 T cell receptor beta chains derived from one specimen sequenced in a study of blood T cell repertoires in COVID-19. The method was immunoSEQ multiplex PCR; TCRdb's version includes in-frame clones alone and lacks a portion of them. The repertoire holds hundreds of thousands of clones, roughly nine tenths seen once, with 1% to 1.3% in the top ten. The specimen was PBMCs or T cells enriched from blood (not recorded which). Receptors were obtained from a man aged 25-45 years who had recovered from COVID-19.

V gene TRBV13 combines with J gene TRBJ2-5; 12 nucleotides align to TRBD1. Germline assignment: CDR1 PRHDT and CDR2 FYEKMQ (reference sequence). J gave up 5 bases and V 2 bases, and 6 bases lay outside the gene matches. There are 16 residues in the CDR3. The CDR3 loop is CASSLPPGQGAETQYF. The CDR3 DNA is TGTGCCAGCAGCTTACCCCCGGGACAGGGGGCCGAGACCCAGTACTTC.

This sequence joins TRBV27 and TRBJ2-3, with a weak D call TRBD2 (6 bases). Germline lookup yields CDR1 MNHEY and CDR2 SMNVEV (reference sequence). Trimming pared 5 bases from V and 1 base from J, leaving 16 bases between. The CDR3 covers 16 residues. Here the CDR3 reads CASSPRSGEGTDTQYF. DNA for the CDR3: TGTGCCAGCAGTCCACGATCCGGGGAGGGCACAGATACGCAGTATTTT.

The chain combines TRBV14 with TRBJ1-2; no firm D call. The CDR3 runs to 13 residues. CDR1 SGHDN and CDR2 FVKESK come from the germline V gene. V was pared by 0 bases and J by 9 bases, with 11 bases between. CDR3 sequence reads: CASSQEQRTSYTF. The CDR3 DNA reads TGTGCCAGCAGCCAAGAACAAAGAACAAGCTACACCTTC.

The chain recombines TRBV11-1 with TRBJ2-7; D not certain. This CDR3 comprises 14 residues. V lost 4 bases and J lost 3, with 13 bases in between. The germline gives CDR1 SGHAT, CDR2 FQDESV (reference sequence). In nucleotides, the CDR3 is TGTGCCAGCAGCTCAAGACTCAACCTCTACGAGCAGTACTTC. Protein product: CASSSRLNLYEQYF.

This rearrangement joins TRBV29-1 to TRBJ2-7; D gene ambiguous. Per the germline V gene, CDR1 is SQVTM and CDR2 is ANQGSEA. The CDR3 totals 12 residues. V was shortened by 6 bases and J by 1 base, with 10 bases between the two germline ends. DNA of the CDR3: TGCAGCGTCCGGGTCCCTTCCTACGAGCAGTACTTC. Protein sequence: CSVRVPSYEQYF.

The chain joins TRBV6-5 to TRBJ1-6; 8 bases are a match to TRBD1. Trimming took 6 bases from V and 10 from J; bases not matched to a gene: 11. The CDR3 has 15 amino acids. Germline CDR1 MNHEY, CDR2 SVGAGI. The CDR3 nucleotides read TGTGCCAGCAGGACGATGGACAGGGAGAACTCACCCCTCCACTTT. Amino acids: CASRTMDRENSPLHF.

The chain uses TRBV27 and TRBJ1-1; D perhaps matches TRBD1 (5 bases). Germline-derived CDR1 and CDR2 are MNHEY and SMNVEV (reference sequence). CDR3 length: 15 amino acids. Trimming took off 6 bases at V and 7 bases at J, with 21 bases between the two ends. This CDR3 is CASRASEGKVDEAFF. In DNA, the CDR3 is TGTGCCAGCAGGGCTTCGGAGGGGAAAGTGGATGAAGCTTTCTTT.

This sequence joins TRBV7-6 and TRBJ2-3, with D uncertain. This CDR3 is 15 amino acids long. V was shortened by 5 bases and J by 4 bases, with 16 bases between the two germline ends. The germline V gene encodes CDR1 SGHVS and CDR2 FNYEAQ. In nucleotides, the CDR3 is TGTGCCAGCAGCCCCACCCCCGGTTTGGCAGATACGCAGTATTTT. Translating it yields CASSPTPGLADTQYF.

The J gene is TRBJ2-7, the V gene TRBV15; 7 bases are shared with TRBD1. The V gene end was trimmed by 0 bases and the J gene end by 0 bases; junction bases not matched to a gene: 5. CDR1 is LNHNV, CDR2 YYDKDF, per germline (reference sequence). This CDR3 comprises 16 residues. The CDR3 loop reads CATSRDRTGDSYEQYF. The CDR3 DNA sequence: TGTGCCACCAGCAGAGATCGGACAGGAGACTCCTACGAGCAGTACTTC.

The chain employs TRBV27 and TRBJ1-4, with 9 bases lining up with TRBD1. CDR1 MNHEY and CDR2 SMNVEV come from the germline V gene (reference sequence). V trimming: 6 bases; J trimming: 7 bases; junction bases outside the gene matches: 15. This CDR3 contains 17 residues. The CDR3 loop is CASSPGTGSLLVEKLFF. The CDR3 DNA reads TGTGCCAGCAGCCCCGGGACAGGGAGTCTCTTAGTTGAAAAACTGTTTTTT.

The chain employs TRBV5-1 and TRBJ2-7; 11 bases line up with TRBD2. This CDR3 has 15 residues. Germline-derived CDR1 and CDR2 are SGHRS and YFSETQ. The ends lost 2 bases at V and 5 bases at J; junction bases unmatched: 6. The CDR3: CASSLLAGVVDEQYF. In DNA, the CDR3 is TGCGCCAGCAGCTTACTAGCGGGAGTGGTCGACGAGCAGTACTTC.

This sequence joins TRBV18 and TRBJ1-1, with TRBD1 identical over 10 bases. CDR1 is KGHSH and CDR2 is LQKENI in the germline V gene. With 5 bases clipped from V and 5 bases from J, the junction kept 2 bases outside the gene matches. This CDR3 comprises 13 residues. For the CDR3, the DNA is TGTGCCAGCTCAGGACAGGGGGGAACTGAAGCTTTCTTT. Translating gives CASSGQGGTEAFF.

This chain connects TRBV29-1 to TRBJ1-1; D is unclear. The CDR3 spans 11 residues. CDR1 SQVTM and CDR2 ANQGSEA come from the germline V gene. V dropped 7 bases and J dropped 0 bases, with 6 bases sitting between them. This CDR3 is CSALVNTEAFF. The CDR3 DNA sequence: TGCAGCGCCCTCGTGAACACTGAAGCTTTCTTT.

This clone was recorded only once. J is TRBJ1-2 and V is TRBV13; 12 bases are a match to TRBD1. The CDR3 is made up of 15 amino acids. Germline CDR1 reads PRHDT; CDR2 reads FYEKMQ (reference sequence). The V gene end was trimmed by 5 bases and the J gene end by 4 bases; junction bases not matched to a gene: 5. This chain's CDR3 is CASSNRDRGLYGYTF. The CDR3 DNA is TGTGCCAGCAGCAACCGGGACAGGGGGCTCTATGGCTACACCTTC.

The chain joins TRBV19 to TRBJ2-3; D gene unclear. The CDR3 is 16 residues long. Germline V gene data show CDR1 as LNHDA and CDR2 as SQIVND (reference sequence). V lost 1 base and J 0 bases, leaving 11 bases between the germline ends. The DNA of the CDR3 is TGTGCCAGTAGTATAGGGAGCCAGCCTAGCACAGATACGCAGTATTTT. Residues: CASSIGSQPSTDTQYF.

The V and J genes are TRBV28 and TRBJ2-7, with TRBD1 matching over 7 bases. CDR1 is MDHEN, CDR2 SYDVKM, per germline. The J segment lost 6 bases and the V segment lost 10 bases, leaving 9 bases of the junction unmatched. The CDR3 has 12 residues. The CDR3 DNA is TGTGCCACCGCCCGGGACAGTTCCGAGCAGTACTTC. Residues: CATARDSSEQYF. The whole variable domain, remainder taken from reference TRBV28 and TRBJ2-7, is DVKVTQSSRYLVKRTGEKVFLECVQDMDHENMFWYRQDPGLGLRLIYFSYDVKMKEKGDIPEGYSVSREKKERFSLILESASTNQTSMYLCATARDSSEQYFGPGTRLTVT.

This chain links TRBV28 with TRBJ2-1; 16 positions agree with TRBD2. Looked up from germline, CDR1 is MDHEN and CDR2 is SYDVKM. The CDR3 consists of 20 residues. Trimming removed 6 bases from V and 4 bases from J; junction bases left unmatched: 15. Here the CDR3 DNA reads TGTGCCAGCAGGGCGGGTACGGGACTAGCGGGAGGGCCGCGGTACAATGAGCAGTTCTTC. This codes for CASRAGTGLAGGPRYNEQFF.

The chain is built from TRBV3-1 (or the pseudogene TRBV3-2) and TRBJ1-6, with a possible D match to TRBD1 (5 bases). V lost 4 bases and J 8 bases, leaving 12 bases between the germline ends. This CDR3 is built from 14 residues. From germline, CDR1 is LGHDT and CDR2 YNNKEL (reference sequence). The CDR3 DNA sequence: TGTGCCAGCAGCCTGGGACTCCAGGATTCACCCCTCCACTTT. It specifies CASSLGLQDSPLHF.

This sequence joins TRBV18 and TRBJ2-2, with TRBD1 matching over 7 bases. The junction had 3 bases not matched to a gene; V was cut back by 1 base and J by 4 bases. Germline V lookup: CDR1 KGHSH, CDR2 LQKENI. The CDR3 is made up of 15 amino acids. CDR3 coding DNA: TGTGCCAGCTCACCACTCGAGGGGGCCACCGGGGAGCTGTTTTTT. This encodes CASSPLEGATGELFF.